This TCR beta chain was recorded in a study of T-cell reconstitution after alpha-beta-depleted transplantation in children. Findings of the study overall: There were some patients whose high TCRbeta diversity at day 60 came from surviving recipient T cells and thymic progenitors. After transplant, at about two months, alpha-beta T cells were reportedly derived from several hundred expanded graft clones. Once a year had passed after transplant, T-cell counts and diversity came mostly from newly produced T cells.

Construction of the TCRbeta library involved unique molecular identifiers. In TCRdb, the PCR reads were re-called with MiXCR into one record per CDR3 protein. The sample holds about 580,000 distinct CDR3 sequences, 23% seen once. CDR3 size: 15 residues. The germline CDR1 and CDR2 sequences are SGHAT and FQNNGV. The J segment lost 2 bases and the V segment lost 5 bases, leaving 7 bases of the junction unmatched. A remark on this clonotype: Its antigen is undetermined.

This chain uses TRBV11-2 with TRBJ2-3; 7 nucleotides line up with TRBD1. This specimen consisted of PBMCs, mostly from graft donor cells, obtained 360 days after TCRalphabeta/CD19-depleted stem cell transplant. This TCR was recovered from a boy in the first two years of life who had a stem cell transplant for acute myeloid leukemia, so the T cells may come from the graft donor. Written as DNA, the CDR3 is TGTGCCAGCAGCCTTCCGGGACAGTTCACAGATACGCAGTATTTT. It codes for CASSLPGQFTDTQYF.